These 23 T cell receptor beta chains originate from one sample sequenced in a study of blood T cell repertoires in COVID-19. The repertoire was sequenced with immunoSEQ multiplex PCR; TCRdb's copy has only in-frame clones and lacks some. The sample yields approximately 260,000 clones, around four fifths seen once. Sequenced material: PBMCs or T cells enriched from blood (not recorded which). The source is a man between 25 and 39 years old with acute COVID-19.

The V call is TRBV7-9, the J call TRBJ1-2; TRBD1 agrees at 7 bases. Unmatched junction bases numbered 5, after V lost 2 bases and J lost 8 bases. This CDR3 has 13 amino acids. Germline V gives CDR1 SEHNR, CDR2 FQNEAQ (reference sequence). Here the CDR3 DNA reads TGTGCCAGCAGCTTACAACAGGGGTTCGGCTACACCTTC. This encodes CASSLQQGFGYTF.

CDR3 protein: CASSLRYEQYV. For the CDR3, the DNA is TGTGCCAGCAGTCTCCGCTACGAGCAGTACGTC. The V gene is TRBV28, the J gene TRBJ2-7; D is ambiguous. The CDR3 runs 11 residues. Germline lookup yields CDR1 MDHEN and CDR2 SYDVKM. V lost 5 bases to trimming and J lost 3 bases, with 5 bases between them.

The rearrangement joins TRBV20-1 to TRBJ1-2; D gene uncertain. Trimming removed 3 bases from V and 3 bases from J, with 8 bases in between. The length of the CDR3 is 12 residues. Per the germline V gene, CDR1 is DFQATT and CDR2 is SNEGSKA (reference sequence). Written as DNA, the CDR3 is TGCAGTGCTAGTTGGAGGGACTATGGCTACACCTTC. Its translation: CSASWRDYGYTF.

This rearrangement joins TRBV7-2 to TRBJ2-3, with 14 bases fitting TRBD2. CDR3 size: 16 residues. Germline assignment: CDR1 SGHTA and CDR2 FQGNSA. V gave up 5 bases and J gave up 5 bases; unmatched junction bases: 6. The CDR3 is CASSARLAGGRDTQYF. CDR3 nucleotides: TGTGCCAGCAGCGCCAGACTAGCGGGAGGGAGAGATACGCAGTATTTT.

The rearrangement joins TRBV25-1 to TRBJ2-3; 10 nucleotides match TRBD2. The CDR3 is 17 amino acids. Germline CDR1 and CDR2: MGHDK and SYGVNS. V lost 11 bases and J lost 0; bases outside the gene matches: 14. The CDR3 DNA sequence: TGTGCCGCAGATTCTTGGACTAGCGGAGATAGCACAGATACGCAGTATTTT. Amino acids: CAADSWTSGDSTDTQYF.

This chain links TRBV9 with TRBJ1-1; D is unresolved. CDR1 SGDLS and CDR2 YYNGEE come from the germline V gene. The CDR3 totals 14 residues. The V gene lost 7 bases and the J gene lost 1 base, with 14 bases spanning the gap. This chain's CDR3 is CASSPHPGNTEAFF. The CDR3 nucleotides are TGTGCCAGCTCCCCTCACCCGGGGAACACTGAAGCTTTCTTT.

The V and J genes are TRBV29-1 and TRBJ2-5, with D possibly being TRBD1 (5 bases). Germline CDR1 is SQVTM and CDR2 is ANQGSEA. The CDR3 spans 12 residues. V gave up 3 bases and J gave up 5 bases, with 10 bases separating them. The CDR3 region is CSVDSGLETQYF. In DNA form, the CDR3 reads TGCAGCGTTGATTCAGGGTTGGAGACCCAGTACTTC. Together with reference TRBV29-1 and TRBJ2-5, the CDR3 gives the full variable domain: SAVISQKPSRDICQRGTSLTIQCQVDSQVTMMFWYRQQPGQSLTLIATANQGSEATYESGFVIDKFPISRPNLTFSTLTVSNMSPEDSSIYLCSVDSGLETQYFGPGTRLLVL.

V gene TRBV28 combines with J gene TRBJ1-1, with D uncertain. The V and J ends lost 8 bases and 3 bases respectively, with 10 bases between them. The CDR3 runs to 12 residues. Germline CDR1 reads MDHEN; CDR2 reads SYDVKM. The CDR3 sequence: CASQVWHTEAFF. CDR3 nucleotides: TGTGCCAGCCAAGTCTGGCACACTGAAGCTTTCTTT. Variable domain in full (rest from reference TRBV28 and TRBJ1-1): DVKVTQSSRYLVKRTGEKVFLECVQDMDHENMFWYRQDPGLGLRLIYFSYDVKMKEKGDIPEGYSVSREKKERFSLILESASTNQTSMYLCASQVWHTEAFFGQGTRLTVV.

The V and J genes are TRBV19 and TRBJ1-4; D not resolved. Germline V lookup: CDR1 LNHDA, CDR2 SQIVND (reference sequence). Between the trimmed V and J ends, which lost 5 bases and 8 bases, there was a span of 15 bases. There are 14 residues in the CDR3. Here the CDR3 reads CASSPIGVQEKLFF. The DNA of the CDR3 is TGTGCCAGTAGTCCGATCGGGGTACAGGAAAAACTGTTTTTT.

This chain uses TRBV4-1 with TRBJ2-7; 7 bases map to TRBD1. The CDR3 is made up of 16 amino acids. Germline V gene sequence: CDR1 MGHRA, CDR2 YSYEKL. After removal of 0 bases from V and 2 bases from J, the junction contained 7 bases not matched to a gene. The CDR3 loop is CASSQESLQGPYEQYV. CDR3 coding DNA: TGCGCCAGCAGCCAAGAAAGTTTACAGGGGCCCTACGAGCAGTACGTC.

The chain has TRBV5-3 and TRBJ2-5; D possibly corresponds to TRBD2 (6 bases). TRBV5-3 is designated an ORF whose function remains uncertain. The CDR3 covers 14 residues. V was cut by 3 bases and J by 1 base, with 10 bases left in between. The CDR3 bases are TGTGCCAGAAGCTGGAGGGAACTCCAAGAGACCCAGTACTTC. This sequence encodes CARSWRELQETQYF.

The chain links TRBV7-3 to TRBJ2-3; a possible D gene is TRBD2 (5 bases). CDR3 length: 15 residues. Deletions cut 4 bases from V and 2 bases from J, with 13 bases between. Germline assignment: CDR1 SGHTA and CDR2 FQGTGA. The CDR3 loop reads CASSSQAGVTDTQYF. The CDR3 nucleotides read TGTGCCAGCAGCTCCCAGGCGGGTGTCACAGATACGCAGTATTTT.

This chain joins TRBV12-3 or TRBV12-4 and TRBJ1-1; weak D call: TRBD1 (5 bases). The V end lost 1 base, the J end lost 4 bases, and 7 bases lay between the germline ends. There are 13 residues in the CDR3. The CDR3 sequence: CASSLVGGTEAFF. As DNA, the CDR3 is TGTGCCAGCAGTTTAGTGGGGGGCACTGAAGCTTTCTTT.

Here the CDR3 DNA reads TGTGCCAGCAGCGTAGGGGGCCCGGAGGGGCCCCAGCATTTT. Translating gives CASSVGGPEGPQHF. This sequence joins TRBV9 and TRBJ1-5; tentative D call: TRBD1 (5 bases). The CDR3 extends over 14 amino acids. Germline-derived CDR1 and CDR2 are SGDLS and YYNGEE. Trimming removed 0 bases from V and 9 bases from J, with 13 bases in between.

The J gene is TRBJ1-3, the V gene TRBV29-1; D ambiguous. From germline, CDR1 is SQVTM and CDR2 ANQGSEA. Trimming cost V 7 bases and J 0 bases, with 10 bases left between them. The CDR3 sequence is 13 residues long. This CDR3 is CSALRNSGNTIYF. CDR3 coding DNA: TGCAGCGCCTTGAGAAACTCTGGAAACACCATATATTTT.

This clone was observed once. The rearrangement uses TRBV12-5 and TRBJ2-1; 9 nucleotides align to TRBD1. From germline, CDR1 is LGHNT and CDR2 FRNRAP. CDR3 size: 15 residues. J gave up 5 bases and V 3 bases, and 5 bases lay outside the gene matches. The DNA of the CDR3 is TGTGCTAGTGGTTTATCGGGACAGGGTAACAATGAGCAGTTCTTC. Its protein product is CASGLSGQGNNEQFF. The whole variable domain, remainder taken from reference TRBV12-5 and TRBJ2-1, is DARVTQTPRHKVTEMGQEVTMRCQPILGHNTVFWYRQTMMQGLELLAYFRNRAPLDDSGMPKDRFSAEMPDATLATLKIQPSEPRDSAVYFCASGLSGQGNNEQFFGPGTRLTVL.

This chain links TRBV11-2 with TRBJ2-1; 14 nucleotides align to TRBD2. Germline CDR1 is SGHAT and CDR2 is FQNNGV. This CDR3 comprises 18 residues. The ends lost 5 bases at V and 3 bases at J; junction bases unmatched: 9. CDR3 residues: CASSLTGLAGGFYNEQFF. Here the CDR3 DNA reads TGTGCCAGCAGCCTTACAGGACTAGCGGGGGGATTCTACAATGAGCAGTTCTTC. Based on the CDR3 plus reference TRBV11-2 and TRBJ2-1, the full variable domain is EAGVAQSPRYKIIEKRQSVAFWCNPISGHATLYWYQQILGQGPKLLIQFQNNGVVDDSQLPKDRFSAERLKGVDSTLKIQPAKLEDSAVYLCASSLTGLAGGFYNEQFFGPGTRLTVL.

V gene TRBV7-2 combines with J gene TRBJ1-2; D gene ambiguous. The CDR3 is made up of 13 amino acids. Germline lookup yields CDR1 SGHTA and CDR2 FQGNSA. Trimming removed 1 base from V and 3 bases from J, with 6 bases in between. CDR3 nucleotide sequence: TGTGCCAGCAGCTTAGACGGTCACTATGGCTACACCTTC. Amino acids: CASSLDGHYGYTF.

This clone was found once. This chain uses TRBV12-3 or TRBV12-4 with TRBJ1-1; D gene uncertain. The V gene lost 7 bases and the J gene lost 4 bases, with 13 bases spanning the gap. The CDR3 spans 13 residues. CDR3 sequence: CASTQNGGTEAFF. The DNA for the CDR3 is TGTGCCAGCACCCAAAACGGCGGCACTGAAGCTTTCTTT.

The chain recombines TRBV7-8 with TRBJ1-5; the D gene is possibly TRBD1 (5 bases). Germline CDR1 is SGHVS and CDR2 is FQNEAQ. The CDR3 totals 17 residues. Trimming removed 5 bases from V and 2 bases from J, with 19 bases in between. The CDR3 DNA reads as TGTGCCAGCAGCCCGCTGACAGAACGACTTGGCAATCAGCCCCAGCATTTT. Translated: CASSPLTERLGNQPQHF. Full variable domain (rest looked up from reference TRBV7-8 and TRBJ1-5): GAGVSQSPRYKVAKRGQDVALRCDPISGHVSLFWYQQALGQGPEFLTYFQNEAQLDKSGLPSDRFFAERPEGSVSTLKIQRTQQEDSAVYLCASSPLTERLGNQPQHFGDGTRLSIL.

This clone was detected only a few times. The chain has TRBV11-3 and TRBJ2-2; D ambiguous. V was cut by 1 base and J by 4 bases, with 10 bases left in between. The CDR3 extends over 15 amino acids. Germline V gene data show CDR1 as SGHNT and CDR2 as YENEEA. The CDR3 DNA sequence: TGTGCCAGCAGCTTAGGGGCCAGCCCCACCGGGGAGCTGTTTTTT. Its protein is CASSLGASPTGELFF.

V usage is TRBV28 and J usage is TRBJ2-7, with 13 bases fitting TRBD2. Germline CDR1 MDHEN, CDR2 SYDVKM. V gave up 3 bases and J gave up 3 bases; unmatched junction bases: 5. CDR3 size: 16 residues. CDR3 sequence (DNA): TGTGCCAGCAGTTTCGGTAGGACTAGCGGGGGCTACGAGCAGTACGTC. Its translation: CASSFGRTSGGYEQYV.

The chain links TRBV5-4 to TRBJ2-1, with D possibly being TRBD1 (5 bases). The CDR3 covers 13 residues. V was clipped by 4 bases and J by 12 bases, with 17 bases between them. Germline CDR1 and CDR2: SGHNT and YYREEE (reference sequence). CDR3 bases: TGTGCCAGCAGCGTGTATGGGGCCGAGGCGCAGTTCTTC. Protein: CASSVYGAEAQFF.